The 8 T cell receptor beta chains presented below share a single source sample, sequenced in a study of regulatory T cells in long-lasting Graves disease. Arm-PCR of CDR3 regions with iRepertoire HTBI primers generated TCR beta libraries. TCRdb re-called the multiplex PCR reads with MiXCR, one entry per CDR3 protein. The table shows almost 450,000 distinct CDR3 sequences, with roughly 15% occurring only once. Time point described: newly diagnosed GD, antithyroid drugs for less than 3 months. RNA extracted from PBMCs served as the sequencing template. These data are also associated with another study on T cells in Graves' hyperthyroidism and ophthalmopathy.

This material consisted of peripheral blood mononuclear cells (PBMCs), taken at new diagnosis, from a patient treated with antithyroid drugs. The origin of the receptors is a woman younger than 45 with Graves disease.

The V gene is TRBV7-2, the J gene TRBJ2-3; 7 bases are a match to TRBD2. The length of the CDR3 is 19 residues. The V gene end was trimmed by 4 bases and the J gene end by 3 bases; junction bases not matched to a gene: 19. CDR1 SGHTA and CDR2 FQGNSA come from the germline V gene. The CDR3 region is CASSSRTVWGRVGTDTQYF. CDR3 sequence (DNA): TGTGCCAGCAGCTCCCGTACAGTATGGGGGAGGGTGGGTACAGATACGCAGTATTTT.

This clonotype showed up just a few times. The genes are TRBV15 and TRBJ1-5; 9 bases line up with TRBD1. The CDR3 has 14 residues. With 4 bases clipped from V and 6 bases from J, the junction kept 4 bases outside the gene matches. Germline values: CDR1 LNHNV, CDR2 YYDKDF (reference sequence). The CDR3 nucleotides read TGTGCCACCAGCATGGACAGGGGAGGTCAGCCCCAGCATTTT. Its translation is CATSMDRGGQPQHF.

The rearrangement joins TRBV27 to TRBJ2-2; maybe TRBD2 (6 bases). Germline V gives CDR1 MNHEY, CDR2 SMNVEV (reference sequence). The V end lost 4 bases, the J end lost 4 bases, and 13 bases lay between the germline ends. This CDR3 is 15 amino acids long. CDR3 in DNA: TGTGCCAGCAGTTCAGGAGGGCCAGGCACCGGGGAGCTGTTTTTT. Its protein is CASSSGGPGTGELFF.

V is TRBV30 and J is TRBJ2-7, with 11 bases lining up with TRBD1. V lost 4 bases and J lost 6; bases outside the gene matches: 2. Germline assignment: CDR1 GTSNPN and CDR2 SVGIG (reference sequence). The CDR3 totals 12 residues. The CDR3 DNA sequence: TGTGCCTGGAAAGGACAGGGGGCCGAGCAGTACTTC. As protein: CAWKGQGAEQYF.

This clonotype has just a few counts. The chain carries TRBV12-3 or TRBV12-4 and TRBJ1-2; tentatively, D is TRBD1 (5 bases). The CDR3 totals 13 residues. Trimming pared 3 bases from V and 7 bases from J, leaving 12 bases between. CDR3 bases: TGTGCCAGCAGTTTCGTGGGTGGGGGTGGCTACACCTTC. Translation gives CASSFVGGGGYTF.

The rearrangement joins TRBV6-2 or TRBV6-3 to TRBJ1-6; D may be TRBD1 (6 bases). The CDR3 loop spans 16 amino acids. The V gene lost 7 bases and the J gene lost 11 bases, with 24 bases spanning the gap. Germline loops: CDR1 MNHEY, CDR2 SVGEGT. For the CDR3, the DNA is TGTGCCAGCACCCAACGAACTCGGGACAACCCTACACCCCTCCACTTT. This gives the protein CASTQRTRDNPTPLHF.

This clonotype has at least ten counts. This chain uses TRBV20-1 with TRBJ2-1; 8 nucleotides match TRBD2. Germline V lookup: CDR1 DFQATT, CDR2 SNEGSKA (reference sequence). The CDR3 is made up of 14 amino acids. The CDR3 coding sequence is TGCAGCCCTATTAGGCGGGAGGCCTACAATGAGCAGTTCTTC. This gives the protein CSPIRREAYNEQFF.

This clonotype was seen a handful of times. This chain links TRBV5-1 with TRBJ2-4; TRBD2 matches at 13 bases. This CDR3 region has 16 residues. Germline V CDR1 and CDR2: SGHRS, YFSETQ. Trimming took 4 bases from V and 2 from J; bases not matched to a gene: 3. The CDR3 DNA follows: TGCGCCAGCAGCCCGGGACTAGCGGGGTCCAAAAACATTCAGTACTTC. Its translation is CASSPGLAGSKNIQYF.